The following is a T cell receptor (beta chain) sequence with its context. The CDR3 covers 16 residues. V lost 6 bases and J 8 bases, leaving 24 bases between the germline ends. The germline V gene has CDR1 SGHTA and CDR2 FQGNSA. The data were taken from a study of cytomegalovirus exposure and HLA in healthy donors. The PCR employed 60 Vbeta primers together with 13 Jbeta primers. Sequenced by immunoSEQ multiplex PCR; TCRdb stores in-frame clones only, minus some. The sample has around 150,000 clones; roughly 85% are singletons. This TCR was sampled from a man aged 35-49 years in good health and CMV-seronegative. The sample comprised PBMCs. V and J are TRBV7-2 and TRBJ2-3; D might be TRBD2 (9 bases). CDR3 nucleotides: TGTGCCAGCAGACCAGGGGGCGGGGGGGCGGACGCTACGCAGTATTTT. It encodes CASRPGGGGADATQYF.